This is a list of T cell receptor beta chains from one sample in a study of cytomegalovirus exposure and HLA in healthy donors. TCRdb's copy holds only in-frame clones and misses some; the assay was immunoSEQ multiplex PCR. The sample has roughly 300,000 clones, roughly 90% seen once. Sequencing was carried out using PBMCs. The receptors were sampled from a woman aged 18-29 years in good health and CMV-seronegative. The CDR3 runs from the conserved cysteine through the conserved F or W. Size is omitted from some rows. Given values are once, few, many or a class for expanded clones.

J gene: TRBJ1-5
V gene: TRBV7-8
clone size: once
CDR3 protein: CASSLARHFNQPQHF

J gene: TRBJ1-1
V gene: TRBV5-1
clone size: .
CDR3 protein: CASSSTGPAFF

J gene: TRBJ2-7
V gene: TRBV5-4
clone size: once
CDR3 protein: CASSSSSYEQYF

J gene: TRBJ1-1
V gene: TRBV4-3
clone size: .
CDR3 protein: CASSQFEQGTEAFF

J gene: TRBJ2-2
V gene: TRBV6-4
clone size: .
CDR3 protein: CASSGTGGDTGELFF

J gene: TRBJ1-1
V gene: TRBV27
clone size: .
CDR3 protein: CASSTGGGTEAFF

J gene: TRBJ1-1
V gene: TRBV2
clone size: few
CDR3 protein: CASNRLQGVAEAFF

J gene: TRBJ1-2
V gene: TRBV7-8
clone size: .
CDR3 protein: CASSSRGWDYGYTF

J gene: TRBJ2-2
V gene: TRBV10-3
clone size: .
CDR3 protein: CAISGTEDTGELFF

J gene: TRBJ1-3
V gene: TRBV7-3
clone size: .
CDR3 protein: CASSQGRQGSGNTIYF

J gene: TRBJ1-1
V gene: TRBV2
clone size: .
CDR3 protein: CASKGMRNTEAFF

J gene: TRBJ1-5
V gene: TRBV7-2
clone size: few
CDR3 protein: CASSLGGGPRDPQHF

J gene: TRBJ1-2
V gene: TRBV2
clone size: .
CDR3 protein: CASSGGGGYGYTF

J gene: TRBJ2-7
V gene: TRBV27
clone size: few
CDR3 protein: CASSLQPGQGEQYF

J gene: TRBJ2-1
V gene: TRBV15
clone size: few
CDR3 protein: CATSRGGSRSYNEQFF

J gene: TRBJ1-3
V gene: TRBV25-1
clone size: .
CDR3 protein: CASARTGTGNTIYF

J gene: TRBJ2-1
V gene: TRBV7-8
clone size: .
CDR3 protein: CASSSIYMDNEQFF

J gene: TRBJ2-4
V gene: TRBV5-1
clone size: .
CDR3 protein: CASSLAGDIQYF

J gene: TRBJ2-2
V gene: TRBV18
clone size: .
CDR3 protein: CASSPRTGDTGELFF

J gene: TRBJ2-7
V gene: TRBV29-1
clone size: few
CDR3 protein: CSVEGSLNRGLREQYF

J gene: TRBJ2-3
V gene: TRBV5-1
clone size: .
CDR3 protein: CASSLSGGQADTQYF

J gene: TRBJ2-7
V gene: TRBV27
clone size: .
CDR3 protein: CASSLSASGAYEQYF

J gene: TRBJ1-4
V gene: TRBV4-2
clone size: .
CDR3 protein: CASSQSDRWDEKLFF

J gene: TRBJ2-2
V gene: TRBV4-3
clone size: .
CDR3 protein: CASSQELSQGAFTGELFF

J gene: TRBJ1-5
V gene: TRBV5-1
clone size: .
CDR3 protein: CASSLDSYSNQPQHF

J gene: TRBJ2-1
V gene: TRBV7-3
clone size: .
CDR3 protein: CASGPSGTPYNEQFF

J gene: TRBJ2-7
V gene: TRBV27
clone size: once
CDR3 protein: CASSGAGDYEQYF

J gene: TRBJ1-2
V gene: TRBV28
clone size: few
CDR3 protein: CASSPPLRYGYTF

J gene: TRBJ2-7
V gene: TRBV6-5
clone size: .
CDR3 protein: CASSRGAGSYEQYF

J gene: TRBJ2-1
V gene: TRBV6-5
clone size: .
CDR3 protein: CASRGLLSYNEQFF

J gene: TRBJ2-7
V gene: TRBV7-6
clone size: .
CDR3 protein: CASSPRSTGTYEQYF

J gene: TRBJ2-3
V gene: TRBV29-1
clone size: .
CDR3 protein: CSVVAGRSDTQYF

J gene: TRBJ1-2
V gene: TRBV6-5
clone size: .
CDR3 protein: CASSSDRGDYGYTF

J gene: TRBJ2-5
V gene: TRBV27
clone size: .
CDR3 protein: CASSPGYGQETQYF

J gene: TRBJ2-7
V gene: TRBV25-1
clone size: .
CDR3 protein: CASSMTEREQYF

J gene: TRBJ2-7
V gene: TRBV6-6
clone size: .
CDR3 protein: CASSPIRTAGRHEQYF

J gene: TRBJ2-7
V gene: TRBV28
clone size: once
CDR3 protein: CASSAMNYEQYF

J gene: TRBJ2-2
V gene: TRBV10-2
clone size: .
CDR3 protein: CASSFETSGTGELFF

J gene: TRBJ2-3
V gene: TRBV5-1
clone size: .
CDR3 protein: CARPPRGTTDTQYF

J gene: TRBJ2-1
V gene: TRBV27
clone size: .
CDR3 protein: CASRDSPLILEREVPSNEQFF